This TCR beta chain was retrieved from a study of post-analysis software for immune sequencing data. About the study: Multiple sclerosis in the patients followed relapsing-remitting, secondary progressive and progressive-relapsing courses.

Unique molecular identifiers tagged the TCR beta cDNA libraries. Between 1 and 10 million T cells gave rise to some 470,000 cDNA molecules. Each CDR3 protein is one row after TCRdb ran MiXCR on the PCR reads. The data contain 700,000 to 800,000 distinct CDR3 sequences, 30% of them seen just once; the ten biggest clones take up around 0.56%. This clonotype was observed a handful of times. Its matching antigen is unknown. The CDR3 covers 13 residues. V gave up 6 bases and J gave up 7 bases, with 13 bases separating them. The germline V gene encodes CDR1 SGHVS and CDR2 FQNEAQ. Overall study findings and caveats: Compared against controls, patients with multiple sclerosis displayed significantly lower normalized Chao1 diversity. Samples from one preparation batch, clustered by F measure, grouped strongly together. Patients used roughly five TRBV segments, including TRBV5-6, TRBV5-1 and TRBV20-1, more often than controls.

The TCR sequence derives from a girl between 10 and 17 years old with multiple sclerosis. The gene calls are TRBV7-8 and TRBJ2-4, with D perhaps TRBD1 (6 bases). Material for sequencing was blood. This CDR3 reads CASSLYQGNIQYF. CDR3 DNA: TGTGCCAGCAGTCTGTACCAGGGGAACATTCAGTACTTC.